This T cell receptor beta chain is from a study of CXCR3-negative and CXCR3-positive naive CD8 T cells. Study results and caveats: Relative to CXCR3-negative naive cells, CXCR3-positive naive cells had more hydrophobic TRB CDR3s. CXCR3-negative and CXCR3-positive naive cells shared comparable TRBV-TRBJ usage, but memory cells did not.

UMI labels and 5' RACE were used to prepare the TRB cDNA libraries. TCRdb reprocessed the 5' RACE reads and reports one entry per CDR3 protein, with no DNA. Recorded for this sample: approximately 88,000 distinct CDR3 sequences. To note about this clonotype: The antigen is unknown.

The sequenced material came from naive CXCR3+ CD8+ T cells from blood. Subset reported: CD45RO-CCR7+CD27+CD95- naive CD8+ T cells expressing CXCR3 (TNR3+). This receptor was taken from a human donor in good health. Some clones in this sample may be carry-over from other donors' samples.

CDR3 protein: CASSQDQGSLREQYF. The gene calls are TRBV3-1 and TRBJ2-7; TCRdb indicates TRBD2, and absent DNA this call remains unverified. Per germline, CDR1 LGHDT and CDR2 YNNKEL (reference sequence). The CDR3 is 15 residues long.